This T cell receptor beta chain was captured in a study of T-cell reconstitution after alpha-beta-depleted transplantation in children. This clonotype was seen a handful of times. A library of TCRbeta sequences, prepared with unique molecular identifiers, was generated. TCRdb re-called the PCR reads with MiXCR, one entry per CDR3 protein. The profile shows some 220,000 distinct CDR3 sequences, approximately 9% of them singletons. The CDR3 contains 14 residues. V dropped 1 base and J dropped 6 bases, with 14 bases sitting between them. Germline V CDR1 and CDR2: SGHRS, YFSETQ. The sequenced sample was PBMCs from the stem cell graft donor, obtained from the stem cell graft. This receptor was taken from a human donor who donated a stem cell graft to a child with acute lymphoblastic leukemia. This rearrangement joins TRBV5-1 to TRBJ2-7; no firm D call. For the CDR3, the DNA is TGCGCCAGCAGCTTGTATCTAGGGTCCCTCGAGCAGTACTTC. This translates into CASSLYLGSLEQYF.